These T cell receptor beta chains were read from a single sample in a study of cytomegalovirus exposure and HLA in healthy donors. Produced via immunoSEQ multiplex PCR; TCRdb's table is partial and in-frame only. The sample consists of 65,000 to 85,000 clones, more than 65% of them appearing once. Sequenced sample: PBMCs. Every receptor here comes from a male donor in good health and CMV-seropositive. Both conserved end residues are trimmed from each CDR3. The order of the fields is clone size, V gene, J gene, CDR3 protein. Clone size is shown for a subset of rows, as once, few, many or a class of expanded clone.

NA	TRBV10-2	TRBJ1-2	ASSRQGDYGYT
NA	TRBV19	TRBJ1-2	ASSIKAGTGHGYT
NA	TRBV27	TRBJ1-3	ASRALSVTGAGNTIY
few	TRBV5-5	TRBJ2-2	ASSPYSSGELF
NA	TRBV27	TRBJ2-7	ASSFQGPNYEQY
NA	TRBV6-1	TRBJ1-5	ASSKQGSQPQH
NA	TRBV5-5	TRBJ2-2	ASSRAGTPNTGELF
NA	TRBV30	TRBJ2-5	AWSGGRGLETQY
NA	TRBV27	TRBJ2-6	ASSPARSPGANVLT
once	TRBV5-4	TRBJ1-2	ASSSREAYYGYT
NA	TRBV11-2	TRBJ2-7	ASSLVASGRKSSYEQY
NA	TRBV15	TRBJ2-5	ATSRFGETQY
NA	TRBV29-1	TRBJ2-5	SVSPSGREETQY
NA	TRBV5-1	TRBJ2-3	ASSSPGTGGTDTQY
NA	TRBV7-2	TRBJ1-1	ASSLEEGTAF
NA	TRBV12-5	TRBJ2-3	ASGLVAIGGADTQY
NA	TRBV7-2	TRBJ2-7	ASSSSVSEQY
NA	TRBV28	TRBJ2-7	ASSTGTGTYEQY
NA	TRBV28	TRBJ2-1	ASSYHPSGSYNGQF
NA	TRBV5-3	TRBJ1-2	ARSSRDYT
NA	TRBV6-5	TRBJ1-1	ASTRDGTEAF
few	TRBV9	TRBJ2-5	ASSPDRGLQETQY